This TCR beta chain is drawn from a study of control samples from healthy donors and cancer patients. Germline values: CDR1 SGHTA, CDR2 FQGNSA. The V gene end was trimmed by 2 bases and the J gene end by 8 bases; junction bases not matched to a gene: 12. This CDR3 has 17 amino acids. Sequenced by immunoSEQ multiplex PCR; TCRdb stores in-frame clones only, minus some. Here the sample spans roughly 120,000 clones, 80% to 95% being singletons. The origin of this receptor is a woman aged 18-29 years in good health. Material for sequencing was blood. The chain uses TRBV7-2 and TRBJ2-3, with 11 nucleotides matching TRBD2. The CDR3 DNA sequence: TGTGCCAGCAGCTTAACCGCTCCTAGCGGGGGGCTAGGTACGCAGTATTTT. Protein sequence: CASSLTAPSGGLGTQYF.